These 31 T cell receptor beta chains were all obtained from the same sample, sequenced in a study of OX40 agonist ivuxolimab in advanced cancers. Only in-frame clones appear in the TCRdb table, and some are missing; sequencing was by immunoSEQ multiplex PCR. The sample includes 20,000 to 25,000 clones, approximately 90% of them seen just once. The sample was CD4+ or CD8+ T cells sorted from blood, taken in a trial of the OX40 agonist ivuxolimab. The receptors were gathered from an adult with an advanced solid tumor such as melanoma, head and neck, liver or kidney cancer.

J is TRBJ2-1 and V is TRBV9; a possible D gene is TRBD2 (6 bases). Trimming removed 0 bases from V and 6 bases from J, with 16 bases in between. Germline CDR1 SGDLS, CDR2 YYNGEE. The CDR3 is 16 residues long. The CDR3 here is CASSVEGLAWGNEQFF. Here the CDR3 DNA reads TGTGCCAGCAGCGTAGAAGGCCTAGCGTGGGGCAATGAGCAGTTCTTC.

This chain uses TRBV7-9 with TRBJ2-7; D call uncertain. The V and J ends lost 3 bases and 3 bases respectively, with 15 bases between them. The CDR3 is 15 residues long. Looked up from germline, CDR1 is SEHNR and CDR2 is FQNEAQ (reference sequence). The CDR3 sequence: CASSFSLDSDYEQYF. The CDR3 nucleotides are TGTGCCAGCAGCTTCTCCCTAGATTCGGACTACGAGCAGTACTTC.

The CDR3 spells CASSSRQGRYGYTF. The CDR3, as DNA: TGTGCCAGCAGCTCCCGACAGGGACGCTATGGCTACACCTTC. V usage is TRBV5-6 and J usage is TRBJ1-2, with 7 bases aligning to TRBD1. CDR3 length: 14 amino acids. V was pared by 3 bases and J by 4 bases, with 6 bases of the junction left unmatched. Germline V gene lookup returns CDR1 SGHDT and CDR2 YYEEEE.

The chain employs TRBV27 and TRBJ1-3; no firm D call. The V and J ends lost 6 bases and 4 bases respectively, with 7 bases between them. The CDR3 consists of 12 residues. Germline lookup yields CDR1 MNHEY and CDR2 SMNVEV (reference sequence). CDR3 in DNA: TGTGCCAGCAGGGGGTCGGGAAACACCATATATTTT. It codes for CASRGSGNTIYF.

CDR3 region: CASRGTASFNYGYTF. The CDR3 region has the DNA TGTGCCAGCAGGGGGACGGCAAGTTTCAACTATGGCTACACCTTC. The gene calls are TRBV6-1 and TRBJ1-2; tentatively, D is TRBD1 (5 bases). CDR1 is MNHNS and CDR2 is SASEGT in the germline V gene. The CDR3 is made up of 15 amino acids. The V gene lost 6 bases and the J gene lost 2 bases, with 16 bases spanning the gap.

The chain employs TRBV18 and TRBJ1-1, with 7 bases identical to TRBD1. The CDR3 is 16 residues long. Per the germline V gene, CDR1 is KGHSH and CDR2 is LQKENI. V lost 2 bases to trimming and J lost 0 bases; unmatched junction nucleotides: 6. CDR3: CASSPGRQGLNTEAFF. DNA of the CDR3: TGTGCCAGCTCACCAGGAAGACAGGGTTTGAACACTGAAGCTTTCTTT.

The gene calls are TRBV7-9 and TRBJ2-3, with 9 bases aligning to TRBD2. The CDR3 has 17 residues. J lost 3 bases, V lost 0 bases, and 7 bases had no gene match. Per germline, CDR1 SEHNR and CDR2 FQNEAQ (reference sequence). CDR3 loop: CASSLALAGGPTDTQYF. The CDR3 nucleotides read TGTGCCAGCAGCTTAGCCCTTGCGGGAGGGCCAACAGATACGCAGTATTTT.

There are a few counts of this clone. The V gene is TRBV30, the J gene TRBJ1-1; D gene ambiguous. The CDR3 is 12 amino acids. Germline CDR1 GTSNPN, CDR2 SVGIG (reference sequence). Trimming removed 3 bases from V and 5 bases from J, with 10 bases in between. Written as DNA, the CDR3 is TGTGCCTGGAGAGTAAAACTAACTGAAGCTTTCTTT. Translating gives CAWRVKLTEAFF.

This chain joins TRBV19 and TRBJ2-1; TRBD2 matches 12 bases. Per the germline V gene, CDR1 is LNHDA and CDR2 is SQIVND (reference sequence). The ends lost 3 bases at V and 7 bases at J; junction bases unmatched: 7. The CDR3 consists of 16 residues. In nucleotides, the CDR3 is TGTGCCAGTAGTATGACTAGCGGGAGCCCGAGGAATGAGCAGTTCTTC. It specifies CASSMTSGSPRNEQFF.

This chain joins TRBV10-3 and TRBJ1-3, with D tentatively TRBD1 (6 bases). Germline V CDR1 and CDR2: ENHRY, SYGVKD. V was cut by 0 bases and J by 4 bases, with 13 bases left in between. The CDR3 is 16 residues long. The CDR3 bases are TGTGCCATCAGTGAGTCGGCCAGGGGAATGGGAAACACCATATATTTT. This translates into CAISESARGMGNTIYF.

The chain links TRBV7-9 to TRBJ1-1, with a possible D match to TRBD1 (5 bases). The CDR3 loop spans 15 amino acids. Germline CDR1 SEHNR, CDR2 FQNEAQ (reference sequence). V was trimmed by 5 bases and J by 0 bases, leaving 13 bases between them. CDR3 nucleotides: TGTGCCAGCAGCCCGGGGCATTCCGTGAACACTGAAGCTTTCTTT. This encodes CASSPGHSVNTEAFF. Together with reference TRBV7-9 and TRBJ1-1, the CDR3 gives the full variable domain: DTGVSQNPRHKITKRGQNVTFRCDPISEHNRLYWYRQTLGQGPEFLTYFQNEAQLEKSRLLSDRFSAERPKGSFSTLEIQRTEQGDSAMYLCASSPGHSVNTEAFFGQGTRLTVV.

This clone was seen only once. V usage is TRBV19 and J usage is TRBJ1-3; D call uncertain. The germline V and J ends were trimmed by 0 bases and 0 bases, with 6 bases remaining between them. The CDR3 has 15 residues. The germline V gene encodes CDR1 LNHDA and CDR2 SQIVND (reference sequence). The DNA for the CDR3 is TGTGCCAGTAGTATAGATACCAGCTCTGGAAACACCATATATTTT. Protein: CASSIDTSSGNTIYF. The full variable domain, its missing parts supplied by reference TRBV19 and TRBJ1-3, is DGGITQSPKYLFRKEGQNVTLSCEQNLNHDAMYWYRQDPGQGLRLIYYSQIVNDFQKGDIAEGYSVSREKKESFPLTVTSAQKNPTAFYLCASSIDTSSGNTIYFGEGSWLTVV.

The CDR3 sequence: CASTEARTRECTQYF. The CDR3 bases are TGTGCCAGCACCGAAGCTCGGACTCGGGAATGTACGCAGTATTTT. V is TRBV6-1 and J is TRBJ2-3; D possibly corresponds to TRBD2 (5 bases). In germline, CDR1 is MNHNS, CDR2 SASEGT. This CDR3 spans 15 amino acids. Trimming pared 7 bases from V and 8 bases from J, leaving 22 bases between.

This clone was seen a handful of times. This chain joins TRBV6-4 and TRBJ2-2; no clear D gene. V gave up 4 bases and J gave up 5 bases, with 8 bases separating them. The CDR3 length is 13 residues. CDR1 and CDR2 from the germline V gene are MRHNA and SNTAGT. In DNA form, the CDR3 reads TGTGCCAGCAGTGGCGAAGGGACCGGGGAGCTGTTTTTT. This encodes CASSGEGTGELFF.

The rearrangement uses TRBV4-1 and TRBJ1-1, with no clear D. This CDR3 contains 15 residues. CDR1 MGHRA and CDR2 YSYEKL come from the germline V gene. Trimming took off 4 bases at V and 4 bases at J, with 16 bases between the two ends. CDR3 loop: CASSPLGDASTEAFF. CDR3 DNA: TGCGCCAGCAGCCCCCTCGGGGATGCGAGCACTGAAGCTTTCTTT.

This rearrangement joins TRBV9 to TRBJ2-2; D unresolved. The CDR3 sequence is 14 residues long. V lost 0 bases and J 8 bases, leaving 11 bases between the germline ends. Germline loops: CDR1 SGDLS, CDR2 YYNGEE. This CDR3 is CASSVGARWGELFF. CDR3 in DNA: TGTGCCAGCAGCGTAGGGGCCCGGTGGGGGGAGCTGTTTTTT. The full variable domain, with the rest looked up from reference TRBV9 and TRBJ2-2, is DSGVTQTPKHLITATGQRVTLRCSPRSGDLSVYWYQQSLDQGLQFLIQYYNGEERAKGNILERFSAQQFPDLHSELNLSSLELGDSALYFCASSVGARWGELFFGEGSRLTVL.

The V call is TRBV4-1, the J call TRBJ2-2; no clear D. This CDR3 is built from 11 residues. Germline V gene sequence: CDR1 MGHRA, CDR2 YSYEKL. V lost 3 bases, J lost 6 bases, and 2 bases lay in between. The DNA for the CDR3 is TGCGCCAGCAGCCAGTCCGGGGAGCTGTTTTTT. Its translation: CASSQSGELFF.

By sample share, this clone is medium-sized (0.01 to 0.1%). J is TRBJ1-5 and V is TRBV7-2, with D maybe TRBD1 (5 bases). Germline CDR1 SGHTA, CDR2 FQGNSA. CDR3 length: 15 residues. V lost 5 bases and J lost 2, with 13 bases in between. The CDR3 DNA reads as TGTGCCAGCAGCCCTACGGGGGTAGGCAATCAGCCCCAGCATTTT. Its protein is CASSPTGVGNQPQHF.

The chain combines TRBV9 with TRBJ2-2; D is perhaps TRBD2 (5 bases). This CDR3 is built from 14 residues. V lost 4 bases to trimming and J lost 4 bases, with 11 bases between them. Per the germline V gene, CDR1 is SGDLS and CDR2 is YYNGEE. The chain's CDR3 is CASSLLGLTGELFF. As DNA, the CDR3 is TGTGCCAGCAGCCTCCTTGGACTCACCGGGGAGCTGTTTTTT.

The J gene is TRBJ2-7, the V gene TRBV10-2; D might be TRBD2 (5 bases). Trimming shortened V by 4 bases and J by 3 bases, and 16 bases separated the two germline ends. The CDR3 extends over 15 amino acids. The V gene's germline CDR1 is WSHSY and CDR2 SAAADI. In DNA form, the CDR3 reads TGCGCCAGCAGTGCCTCTGCGGGTCCTGGCTACGAGCAGTACTTC. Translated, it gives CASSASAGPGYEQYF.

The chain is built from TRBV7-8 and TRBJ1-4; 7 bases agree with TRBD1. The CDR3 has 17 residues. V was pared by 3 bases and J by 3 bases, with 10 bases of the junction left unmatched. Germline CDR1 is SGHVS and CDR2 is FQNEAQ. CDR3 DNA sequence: TGTGCCAGCAGCTTGTTTGGGACAGCGCGGGCTAATGAAAAACTGTTTTTT. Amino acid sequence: CASSLFGTARANEKLFF.

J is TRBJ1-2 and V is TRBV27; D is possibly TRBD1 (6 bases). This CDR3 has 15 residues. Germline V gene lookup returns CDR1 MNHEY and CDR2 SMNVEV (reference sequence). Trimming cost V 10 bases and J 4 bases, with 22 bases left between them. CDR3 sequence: CATSYRTEGGYGYTF. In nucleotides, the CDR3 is TGTGCCACCTCCTATAGGACAGAGGGGGGCTATGGCTACACCTTC.

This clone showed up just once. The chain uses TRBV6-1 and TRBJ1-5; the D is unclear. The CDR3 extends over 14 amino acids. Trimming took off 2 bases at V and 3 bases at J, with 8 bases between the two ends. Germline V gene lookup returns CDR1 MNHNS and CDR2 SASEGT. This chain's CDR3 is CASSESVYNQPQHF. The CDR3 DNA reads TGTGCCAGCAGTGAAAGCGTGTACAATCAGCCCCAGCATTTT.

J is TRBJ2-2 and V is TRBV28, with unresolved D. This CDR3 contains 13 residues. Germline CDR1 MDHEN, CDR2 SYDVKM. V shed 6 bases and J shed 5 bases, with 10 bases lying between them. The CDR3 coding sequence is TGTGCCAGCAGCGTGGAATGGACCGGGGAGCTGTTTTTT. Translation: CASSVEWTGELFF. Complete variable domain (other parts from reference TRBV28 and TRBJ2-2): DVKVTQSSRYLVKRTGEKVFLECVQDMDHENMFWYRQDPGLGLRLIYFSYDVKMKEKGDIPEGYSVSREKKERFSLILESASTNQTSMYLCASSVEWTGELFFGEGSRLTVL.

The CDR3, as DNA: TGTGCCAGCTCCGAGTCGATAGTGTACAATGAGCAGTTCTTC. Encoded protein: CASSESIVYNEQFF. The chain recombines TRBV6-4 with TRBJ2-1; D not certain. V lost 8 bases and J 4 bases, leaving 15 bases between the germline ends. This CDR3 contains 14 residues. In germline, CDR1 is MRHNA, CDR2 SNTAGT.

The DNA of the CDR3 is TGTGCCAGCAGGGGGGAGTTCTTC. Translating it yields CASRGEFF. The chain combines TRBV6-1 with TRBJ2-1; D possibly matches TRBD1 or TRBD2 (5 bases each). CDR3 size: 8 residues. V lost 6 bases and J 14 bases, leaving 5 bases between the germline ends. Germline V CDR1 and CDR2: MNHNS, SASEGT.

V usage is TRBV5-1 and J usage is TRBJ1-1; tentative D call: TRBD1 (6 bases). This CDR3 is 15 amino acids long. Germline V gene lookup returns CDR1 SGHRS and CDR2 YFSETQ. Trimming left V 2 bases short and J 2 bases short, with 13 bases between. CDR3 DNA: TGCGCCAGCAGCTTCCTGACAGGAATTAACACTGAAGCTTTCTTT. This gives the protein CASSFLTGINTEAFF. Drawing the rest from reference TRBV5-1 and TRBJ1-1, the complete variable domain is KAGVTQTPRYLIKTRGQQVTLSCSPISGHRSVSWYQQTPGQGLQFLFEYFSETQRNKGNFPGRFSGRQFSNSRSEMNVSTLELGDSALYLCASSFLTGINTEAFFGQGTRLTVV.

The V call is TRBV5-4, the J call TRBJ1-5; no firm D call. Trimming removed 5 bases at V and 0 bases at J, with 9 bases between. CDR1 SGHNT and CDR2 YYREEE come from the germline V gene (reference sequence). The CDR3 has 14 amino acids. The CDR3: CASRRAGSNQPQHF. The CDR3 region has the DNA TGTGCCAGCAGGAGGGCTGGTAGCAATCAGCCCCAGCATTTT.

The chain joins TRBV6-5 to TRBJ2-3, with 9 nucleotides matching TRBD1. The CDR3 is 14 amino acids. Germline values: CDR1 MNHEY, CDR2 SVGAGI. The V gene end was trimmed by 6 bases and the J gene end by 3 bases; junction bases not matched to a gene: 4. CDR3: CASSRGQGTDTQYF. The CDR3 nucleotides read TGTGCCAGCAGCCGCGGACAGGGGACAGATACGCAGTATTTT.

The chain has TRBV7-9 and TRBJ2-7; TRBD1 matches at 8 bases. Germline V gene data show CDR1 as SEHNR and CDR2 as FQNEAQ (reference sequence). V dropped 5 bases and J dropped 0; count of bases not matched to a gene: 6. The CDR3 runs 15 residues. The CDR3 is CASSPWDRPSYEQYF. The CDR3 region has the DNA TGTGCCAGCAGCCCCTGGGACAGGCCCTCCTACGAGCAGTACTTC.

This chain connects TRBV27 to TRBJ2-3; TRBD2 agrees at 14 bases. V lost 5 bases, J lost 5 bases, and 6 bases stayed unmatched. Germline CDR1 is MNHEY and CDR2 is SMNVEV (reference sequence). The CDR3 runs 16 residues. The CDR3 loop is CASSPGTSGSRDTQYF. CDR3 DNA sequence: TGTGCCAGCAGTCCGGGGACTAGCGGGAGTAGAGATACGCAGTATTTT.